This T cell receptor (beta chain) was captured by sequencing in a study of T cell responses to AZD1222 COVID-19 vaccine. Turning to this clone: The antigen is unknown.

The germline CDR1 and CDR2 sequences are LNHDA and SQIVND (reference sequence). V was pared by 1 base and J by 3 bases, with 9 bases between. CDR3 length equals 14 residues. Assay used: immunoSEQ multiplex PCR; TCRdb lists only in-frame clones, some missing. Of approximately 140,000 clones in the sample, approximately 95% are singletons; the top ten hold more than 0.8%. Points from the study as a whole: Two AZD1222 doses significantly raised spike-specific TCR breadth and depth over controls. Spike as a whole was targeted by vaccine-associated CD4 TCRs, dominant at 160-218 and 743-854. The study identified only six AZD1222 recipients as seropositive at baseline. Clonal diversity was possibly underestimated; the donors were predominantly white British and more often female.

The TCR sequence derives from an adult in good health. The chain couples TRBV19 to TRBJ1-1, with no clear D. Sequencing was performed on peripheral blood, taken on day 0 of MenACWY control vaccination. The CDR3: CASSIAGSDTEAFF. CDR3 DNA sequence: TGTGCCAGTAGTATAGCGGGATCCGACACTGAAGCTTTCTTT.